This T cell receptor beta chain derives from a study of cytomegalovirus exposure and HLA in healthy donors. CDR1 is SEHNR and CDR2 is FQNEAQ in the germline V gene (reference sequence). Deletions cut 8 bases from V and 8 bases from J, with 15 bases between. CDR3 length: 12 residues. The study ran its PCR with 60 Vbeta and 13 Jbeta primers. Measured with immunoSEQ multiplex PCR; TCRdb has only the in-frame clones, and not every one. The sample contains 150,000 to 180,000 clones, approximately 80% of which appear only once. The sample comprised PBMCs. This clonotype originated in a woman between 50 and 59 years old in good health and CMV-seropositive. The chain carries TRBV7-9 and TRBJ1-2; D is unresolved. The CDR3: CASEGGWEGYTF. CDR3 sequence (DNA): TGTGCCAGCGAAGGAGGGTGGGAAGGCTACACCTTC.